This T cell receptor beta chain is from a study of sequential checkpoint blockade in melanoma. Study-wide background: Arm A got nivolumab then ipilimumab; arm B the reverse, 1:1. Maintenance nivolumab came after either treatment sequence.

Treatment specified: randomized to nivolumab then ipilimumab (arm A) or the reverse (arm B). DNA-damaging chemotherapy had not been given to any patient beforehand. From thawed PBMCs, live CD3+CD8+ cells negative for CD19 and CD56 were sorted. Measured with immunoSEQ multiplex PCR; TCRdb has only the in-frame clones, and not every one. The repertoire holds about 10,000 clones, with more than 70% as singletons. The CDR3 loop spans 16 amino acids. V gave up 2 bases and J gave up 3 bases, with 13 bases separating them. Looked up from germline, CDR1 is MNHEY and CDR2 is SMNVEV (reference sequence). This clone was counted a few times.

This receptor was taken from a human donor with melanoma. This sequence joins TRBV27 and TRBJ2-2; D may be TRBD2 (6 bases). Here the sequenced sample was CD8+ T cells sorted from blood (inferred from file names), taken from a patient given nivolumab and ipilimumab in sequence. The CDR3 protein is CASSLVGTAHTGELFF. DNA of the CDR3: TGTGCCAGCAGTTTAGTTGGGACTGCTCACACCGGGGAGCTGTTTTTT.